This T cell receptor (beta chain) was found in a study of tumor and adjacent non-tumor tissue in lung cancer. Whole-study context: Patients comprised some eleven adenocarcinoma, a couple of squamous cell carcinoma and 1 small cell lung cancer. Patients were aged about 30 to 80, about ten men and 4 to 6 women, stage I to III. Samples averaged about 4.3 million productive TCRbeta reads each.

Notes on the study in general: Top 100 clones took a larger repertoire share in normal lung.

RNA was extracted from bulk tissue without any cell sorting. The normal lung tissue was taken more than 3 cm from the tumor edge. V was pared by 5 bases and J by 7 bases, with 18 bases between. Germline V CDR1 and CDR2: MNHEY, SVGAGI. The CDR3 is 15 residues long. A modified ARM-PCR protocol with three rounds of nested PCR amplified TCRbeta. Using its own MiXCR run on the multiplex PCR reads, TCRdb lists one record per CDR3 protein. Of 77,000 or so distinct CDR3 sequences listed, less than 85% are singletons. This clonotype has just one count. What it binds is unknown. The sample consisted of distant non-tumor lung tissue. The clonotype was recovered from a man aged 70-80 years with non-small cell lung cancer. The chain joins TRBV6-5 to TRBJ2-1; D tentatively reads TRBD1 or TRBD2 (6 bases each). CDR3 nucleotide sequence: TGTGCCAGCAGTCTAGGGGGGAGGCCTATGAATGAGCAGTTCTTC. Amino acid sequence: CASSLGGRPMNEQFF.